A single sample is the source of the 2 T cell receptor beta chains below, sequenced in a study of CXCR3-negative and CXCR3-positive naive CD8 T cells. Via 5' RACE with UMI labels, TRB cDNA libraries were prepared. TCRdb re-called the 5' RACE reads and catalogs CDR3 proteins one per entry, DNA excluded. The sample data list tens of thousands of distinct CDR3 sequences. Sequenced: memory CD8+ T cells from blood. These receptors all come from a human donor in good health. Some clones in this sample may be carry-over from other donors' samples.

This clonotype is medium-sized (0.01 to 0.1%) by frequency. The V gene is TRBV2, the J gene TRBJ2-7; as DNA is missing, the TRBD1 call by TCRdb cannot be tested. Per the germline V gene, CDR1 is SNHLY and CDR2 is FYNNEI. The CDR3 contains 13 residues. This CDR3 reads CASGGSVGYEQYF. Together with reference TRBV2 and TRBJ2-7, the CDR3 gives the full variable domain: EPEVTQTPSHQVTQMGQEVILRCVPISNHLYFYWYRQILGQKVEFLVSFYNNEISEKSEIFDDQFSVERPDGSNFTLKIRSTKLEDSAMYFCASGGSVGYEQYFGPGTRLTVT.

This clonotype is medium-sized by frequency. The CDR3 loop reads CASSSGRGSYEQYF. The chain recombines TRBV13 with TRBJ2-7. CDR3 length: 14 residues. Germline assignment: CDR1 PRHDT and CDR2 FYEKMQ (reference sequence).